What follows describes a single T cell receptor beta chain. The record originates from a study of T-cell memory formation after mild COVID-19. A single record per CDR3 protein comes from TCRdb applying MiXCR to the 5' RACE reads. The table shows 450,000 to 650,000 distinct CDR3 sequences, with more than 15% occurring only once. Germline-derived CDR1 and CDR2 are SGHRS and YFSETQ. The germline V and J ends were trimmed by 2 bases and 4 bases, with 12 bases remaining between them. The CDR3 is made up of 14 amino acids. This sequence was found in an adult woman who had mild COVID-19 (a few samples of this study predate the infection). Cell type and time point are not known. This chain links TRBV5-1 with TRBJ1-1; D is undetermined. What was sequenced was PBMCs or a T cell subset sorted from them (not recorded which). The DNA for the CDR3 is TGCGCCAGCAGCTTAAGGACGGTGGGCACTGAAGCTTTCTTT. This encodes CASSLRTVGTEAFF.